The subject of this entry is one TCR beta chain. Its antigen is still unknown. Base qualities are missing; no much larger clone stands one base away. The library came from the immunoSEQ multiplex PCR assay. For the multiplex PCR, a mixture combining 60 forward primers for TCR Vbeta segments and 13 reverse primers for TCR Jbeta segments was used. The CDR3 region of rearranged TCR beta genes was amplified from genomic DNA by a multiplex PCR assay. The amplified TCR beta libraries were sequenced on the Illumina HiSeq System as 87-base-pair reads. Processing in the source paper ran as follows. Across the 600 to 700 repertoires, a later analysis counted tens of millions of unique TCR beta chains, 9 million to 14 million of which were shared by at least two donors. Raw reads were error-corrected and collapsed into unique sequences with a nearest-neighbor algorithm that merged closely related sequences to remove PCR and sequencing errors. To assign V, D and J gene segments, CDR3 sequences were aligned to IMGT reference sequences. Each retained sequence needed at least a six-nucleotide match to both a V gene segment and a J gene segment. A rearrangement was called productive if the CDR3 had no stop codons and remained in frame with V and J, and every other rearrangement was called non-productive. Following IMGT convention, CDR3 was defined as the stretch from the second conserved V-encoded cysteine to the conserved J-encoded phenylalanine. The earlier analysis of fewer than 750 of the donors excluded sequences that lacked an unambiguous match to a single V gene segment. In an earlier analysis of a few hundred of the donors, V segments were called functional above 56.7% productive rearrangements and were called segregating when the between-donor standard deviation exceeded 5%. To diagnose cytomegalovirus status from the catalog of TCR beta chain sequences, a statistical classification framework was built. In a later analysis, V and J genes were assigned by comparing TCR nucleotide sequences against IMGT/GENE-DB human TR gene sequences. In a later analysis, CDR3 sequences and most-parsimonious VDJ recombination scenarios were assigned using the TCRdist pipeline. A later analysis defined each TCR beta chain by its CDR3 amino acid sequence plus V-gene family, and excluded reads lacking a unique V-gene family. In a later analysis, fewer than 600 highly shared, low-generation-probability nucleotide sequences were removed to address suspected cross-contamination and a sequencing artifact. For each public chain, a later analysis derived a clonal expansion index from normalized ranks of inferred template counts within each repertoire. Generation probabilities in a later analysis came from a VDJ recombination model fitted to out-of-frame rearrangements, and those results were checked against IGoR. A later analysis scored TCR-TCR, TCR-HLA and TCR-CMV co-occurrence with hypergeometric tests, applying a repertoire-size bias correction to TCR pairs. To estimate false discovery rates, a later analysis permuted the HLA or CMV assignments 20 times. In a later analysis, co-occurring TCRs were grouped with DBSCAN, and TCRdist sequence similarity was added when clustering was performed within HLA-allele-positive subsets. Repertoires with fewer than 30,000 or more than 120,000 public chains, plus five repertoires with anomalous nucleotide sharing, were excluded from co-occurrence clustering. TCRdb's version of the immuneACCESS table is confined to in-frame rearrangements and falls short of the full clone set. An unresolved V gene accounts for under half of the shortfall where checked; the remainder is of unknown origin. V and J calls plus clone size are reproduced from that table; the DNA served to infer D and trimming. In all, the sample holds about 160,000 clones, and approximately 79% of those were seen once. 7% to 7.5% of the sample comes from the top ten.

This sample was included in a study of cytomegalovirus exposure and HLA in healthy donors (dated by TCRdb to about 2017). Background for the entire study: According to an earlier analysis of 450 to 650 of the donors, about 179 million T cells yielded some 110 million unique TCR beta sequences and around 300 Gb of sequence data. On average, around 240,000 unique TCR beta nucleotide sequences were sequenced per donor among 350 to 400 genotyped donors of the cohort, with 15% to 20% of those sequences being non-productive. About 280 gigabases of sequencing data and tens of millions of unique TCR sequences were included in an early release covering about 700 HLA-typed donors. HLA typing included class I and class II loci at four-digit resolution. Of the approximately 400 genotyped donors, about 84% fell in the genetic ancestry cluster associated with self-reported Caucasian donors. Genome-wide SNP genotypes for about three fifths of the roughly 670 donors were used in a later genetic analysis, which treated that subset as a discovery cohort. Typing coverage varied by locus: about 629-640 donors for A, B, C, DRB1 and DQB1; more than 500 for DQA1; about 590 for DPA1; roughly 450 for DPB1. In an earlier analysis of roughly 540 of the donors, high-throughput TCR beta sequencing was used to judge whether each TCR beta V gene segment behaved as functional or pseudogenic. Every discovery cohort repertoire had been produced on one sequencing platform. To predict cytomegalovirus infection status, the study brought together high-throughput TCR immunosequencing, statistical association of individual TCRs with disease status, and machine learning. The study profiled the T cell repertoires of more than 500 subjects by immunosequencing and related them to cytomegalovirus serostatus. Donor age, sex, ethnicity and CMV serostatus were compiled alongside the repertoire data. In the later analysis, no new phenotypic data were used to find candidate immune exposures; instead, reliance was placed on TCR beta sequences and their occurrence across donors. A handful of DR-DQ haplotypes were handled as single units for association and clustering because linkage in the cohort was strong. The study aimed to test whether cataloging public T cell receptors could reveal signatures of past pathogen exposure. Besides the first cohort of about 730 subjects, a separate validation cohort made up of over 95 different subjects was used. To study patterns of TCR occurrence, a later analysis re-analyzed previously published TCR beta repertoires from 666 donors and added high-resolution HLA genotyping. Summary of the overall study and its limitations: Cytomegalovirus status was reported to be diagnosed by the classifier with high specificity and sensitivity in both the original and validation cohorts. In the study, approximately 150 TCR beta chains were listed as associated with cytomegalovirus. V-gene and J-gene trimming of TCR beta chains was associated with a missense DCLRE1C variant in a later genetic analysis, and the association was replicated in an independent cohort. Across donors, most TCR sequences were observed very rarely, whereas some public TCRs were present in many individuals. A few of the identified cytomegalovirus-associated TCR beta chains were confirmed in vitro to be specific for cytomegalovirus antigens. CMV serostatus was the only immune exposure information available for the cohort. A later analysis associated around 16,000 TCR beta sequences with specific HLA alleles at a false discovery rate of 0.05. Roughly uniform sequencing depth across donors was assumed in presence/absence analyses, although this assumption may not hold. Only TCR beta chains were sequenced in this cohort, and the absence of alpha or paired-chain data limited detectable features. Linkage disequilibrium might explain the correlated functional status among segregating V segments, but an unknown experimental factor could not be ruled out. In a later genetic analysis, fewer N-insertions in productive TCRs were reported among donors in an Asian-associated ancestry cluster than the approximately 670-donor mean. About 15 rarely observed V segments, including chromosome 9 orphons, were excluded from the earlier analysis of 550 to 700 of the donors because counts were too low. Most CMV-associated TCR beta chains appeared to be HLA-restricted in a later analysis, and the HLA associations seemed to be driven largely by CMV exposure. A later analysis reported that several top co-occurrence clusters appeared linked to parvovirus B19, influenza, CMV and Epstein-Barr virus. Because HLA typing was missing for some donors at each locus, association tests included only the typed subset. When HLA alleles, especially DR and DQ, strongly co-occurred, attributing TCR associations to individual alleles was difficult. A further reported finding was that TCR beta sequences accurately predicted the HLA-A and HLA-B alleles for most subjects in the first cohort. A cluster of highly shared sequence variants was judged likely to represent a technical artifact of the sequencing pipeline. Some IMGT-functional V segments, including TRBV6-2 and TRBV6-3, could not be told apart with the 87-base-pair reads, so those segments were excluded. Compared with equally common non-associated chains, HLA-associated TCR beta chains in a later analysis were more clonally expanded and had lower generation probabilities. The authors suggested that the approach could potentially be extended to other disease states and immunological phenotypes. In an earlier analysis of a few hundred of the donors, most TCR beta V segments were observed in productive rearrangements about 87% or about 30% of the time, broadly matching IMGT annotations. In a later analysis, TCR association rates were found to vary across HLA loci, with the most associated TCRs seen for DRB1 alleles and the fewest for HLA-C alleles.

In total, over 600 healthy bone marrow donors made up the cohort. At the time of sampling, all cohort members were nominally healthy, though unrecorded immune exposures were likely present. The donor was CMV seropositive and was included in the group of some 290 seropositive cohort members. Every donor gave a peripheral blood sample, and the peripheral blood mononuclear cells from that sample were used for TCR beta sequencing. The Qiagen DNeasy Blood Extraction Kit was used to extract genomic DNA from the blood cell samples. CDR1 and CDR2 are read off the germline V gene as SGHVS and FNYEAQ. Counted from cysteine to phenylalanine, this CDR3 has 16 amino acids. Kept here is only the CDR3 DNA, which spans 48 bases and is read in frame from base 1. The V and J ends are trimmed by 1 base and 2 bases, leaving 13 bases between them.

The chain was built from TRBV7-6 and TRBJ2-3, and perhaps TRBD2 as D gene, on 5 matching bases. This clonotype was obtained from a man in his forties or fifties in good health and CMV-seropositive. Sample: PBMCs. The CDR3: CASSLERVGATDTQYF. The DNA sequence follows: TGTGCCAGCAGCTTAGAGAGGGTTGGAGCCACAGATACGCAGTATTTT.